This T cell receptor (beta chain) was sequenced during a study of CD8 T cells in ankylosing spondylitis. Study-wide findings and caveats: Matched synovial fluid from ankylosing spondylitis patients was reported to be enriched for disease-linked clones. About 8 highly homologous variants formed a TCR beta motif that appeared characteristic of ankylosing spondylitis blood.

The TCR beta libraries were generated through quantitative 5'-RACE incorporating molecular barcodes. TCRdb called the 5' RACE reads again in MiXCR, with one record for every CDR3 protein. The data show a few hundred thousand distinct CDR3 sequences, around 25% seen once. The CDR3 loop spans 11 amino acids. Deletions cut 5 bases from V and 4 bases from J, with 7 bases between. Germline V CDR1 and CDR2: SQVTM, ANQGSEA. This clonotype was seen repeatedly, ten times or more. Antigen: not known. The V gene is TRBV29-1, the J gene TRBJ2-3; D is undetermined. The sample consisted of blood, either unsorted or a sorted T cell fraction (not recorded which). The receptor was derived from a male donor with ankylosing spondylitis or in good health (not recorded which). The CDR3: CSVFIADTQYF. The CDR3 bases are TGCAGCGTTTTCATTGCAGATACGCAGTATTTT.